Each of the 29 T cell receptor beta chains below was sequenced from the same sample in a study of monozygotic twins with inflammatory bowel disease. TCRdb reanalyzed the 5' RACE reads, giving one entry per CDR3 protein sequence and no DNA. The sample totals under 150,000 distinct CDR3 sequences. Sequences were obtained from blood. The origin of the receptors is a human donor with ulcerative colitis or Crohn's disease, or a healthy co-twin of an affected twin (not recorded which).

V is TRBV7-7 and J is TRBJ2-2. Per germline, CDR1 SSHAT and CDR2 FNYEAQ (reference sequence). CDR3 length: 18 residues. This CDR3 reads CASSPTMGWGANTGELFF.

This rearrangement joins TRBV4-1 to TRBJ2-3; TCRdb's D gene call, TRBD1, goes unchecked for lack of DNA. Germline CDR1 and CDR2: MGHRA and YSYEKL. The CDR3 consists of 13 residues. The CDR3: CASSQAWDRFADF.

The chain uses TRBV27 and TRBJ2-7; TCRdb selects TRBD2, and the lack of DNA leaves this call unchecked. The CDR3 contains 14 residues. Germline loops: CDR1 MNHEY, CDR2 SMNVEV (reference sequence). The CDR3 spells CASSFLAPWDEQYF.

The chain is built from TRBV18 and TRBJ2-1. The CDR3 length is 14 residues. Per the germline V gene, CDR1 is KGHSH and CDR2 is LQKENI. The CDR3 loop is CASSRQELYNEQFF.

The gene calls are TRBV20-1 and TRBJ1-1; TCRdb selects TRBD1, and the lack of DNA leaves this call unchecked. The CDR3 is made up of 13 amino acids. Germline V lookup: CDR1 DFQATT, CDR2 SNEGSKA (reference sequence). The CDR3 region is CSATGTDNTEAFF.

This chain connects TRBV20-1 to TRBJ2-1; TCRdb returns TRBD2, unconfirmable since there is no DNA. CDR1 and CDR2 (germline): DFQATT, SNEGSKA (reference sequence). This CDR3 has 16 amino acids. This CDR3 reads CSARPGGSGGRNEQFF.

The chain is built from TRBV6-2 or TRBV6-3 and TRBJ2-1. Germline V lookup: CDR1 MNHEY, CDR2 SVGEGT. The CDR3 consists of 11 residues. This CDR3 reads CASSYIREQFF.

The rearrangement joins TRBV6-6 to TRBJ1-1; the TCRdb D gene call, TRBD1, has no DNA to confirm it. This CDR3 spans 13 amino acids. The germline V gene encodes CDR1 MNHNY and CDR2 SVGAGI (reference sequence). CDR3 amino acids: CASIDSMNTEAFF.

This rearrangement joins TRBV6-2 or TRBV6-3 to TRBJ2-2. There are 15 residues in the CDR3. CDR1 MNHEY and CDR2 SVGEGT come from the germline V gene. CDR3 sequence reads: CASSPNGLNTGELFF.

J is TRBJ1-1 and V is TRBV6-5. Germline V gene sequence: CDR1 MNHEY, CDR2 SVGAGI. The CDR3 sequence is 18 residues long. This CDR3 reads CASSYGHVLLDGHTEAFF.

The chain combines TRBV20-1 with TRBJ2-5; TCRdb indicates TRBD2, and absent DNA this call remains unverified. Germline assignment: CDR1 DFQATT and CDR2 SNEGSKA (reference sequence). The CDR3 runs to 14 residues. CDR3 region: CSALQRSGVETQYF.

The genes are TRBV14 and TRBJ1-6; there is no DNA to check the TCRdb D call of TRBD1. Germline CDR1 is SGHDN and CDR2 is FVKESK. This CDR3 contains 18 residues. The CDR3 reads CASSQGTASSSYNSPLHF.

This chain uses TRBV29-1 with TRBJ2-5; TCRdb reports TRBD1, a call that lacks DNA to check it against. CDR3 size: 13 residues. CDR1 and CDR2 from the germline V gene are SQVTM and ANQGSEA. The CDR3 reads CSDGQGAQETQYF.

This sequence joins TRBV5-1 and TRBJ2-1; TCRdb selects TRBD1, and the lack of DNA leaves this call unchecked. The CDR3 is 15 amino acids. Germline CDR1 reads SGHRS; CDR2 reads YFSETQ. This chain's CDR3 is CASSEDSDRYNEQFF.

CDR3: CASSLSPGSGLSYEQYF. J is TRBJ2-7 and V is TRBV27; checking the TCRdb D call of TRBD1 is not possible without DNA. This CDR3 contains 17 residues. The germline V gene encodes CDR1 MNHEY and CDR2 SMNVEV (reference sequence).

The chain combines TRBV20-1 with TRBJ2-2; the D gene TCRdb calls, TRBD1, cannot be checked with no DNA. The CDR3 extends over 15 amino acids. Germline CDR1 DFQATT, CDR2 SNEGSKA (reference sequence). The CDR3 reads CSAKNTRGGNGELFF.

CDR3 amino acids: CSAKIDRGYEQYF. The V gene is TRBV20-1, the J gene TRBJ2-7; the D call of TRBD1 rests on TCRdb alone, since no DNA is present to check it. The CDR3 runs to 13 residues. CDR1 and CDR2 from the germline V gene are DFQATT and SNEGSKA (reference sequence).

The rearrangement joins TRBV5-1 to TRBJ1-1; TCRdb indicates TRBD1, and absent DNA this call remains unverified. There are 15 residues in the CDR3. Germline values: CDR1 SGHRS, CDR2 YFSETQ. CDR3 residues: CASSFVGQPNTEAFF.

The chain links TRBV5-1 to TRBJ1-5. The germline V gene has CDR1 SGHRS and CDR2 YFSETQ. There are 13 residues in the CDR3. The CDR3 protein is CASLVLNNQPQHF. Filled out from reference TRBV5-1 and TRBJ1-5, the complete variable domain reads KAGVTQTPRYLIKTRGQQVTLSCSPISGHRSVSWYQQTPGQGLQFLFEYFSETQRNKGNFPGRFSGRQFSNSRSEMNVSTLELGDSALYLCASLVLNNQPQHFGDGTRLSIL.

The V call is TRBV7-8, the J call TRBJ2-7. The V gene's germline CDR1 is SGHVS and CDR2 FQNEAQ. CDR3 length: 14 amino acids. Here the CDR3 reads CASSLERIIYEQYF.

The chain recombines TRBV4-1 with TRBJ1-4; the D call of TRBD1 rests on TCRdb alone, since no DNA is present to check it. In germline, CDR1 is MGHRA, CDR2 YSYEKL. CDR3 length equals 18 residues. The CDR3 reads CASSQSGGGFATNEKLFF.

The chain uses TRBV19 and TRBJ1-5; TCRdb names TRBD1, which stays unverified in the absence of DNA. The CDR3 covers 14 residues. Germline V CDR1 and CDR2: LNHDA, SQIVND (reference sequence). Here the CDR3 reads CASLAQGSNQPQHF.

CDR3 sequence: CASSYSTASLAAEQYF. J is TRBJ2-7 and V is TRBV6-5. Germline V gene lookup returns CDR1 MNHEY and CDR2 SVGAGI. This CDR3 is 16 amino acids long.

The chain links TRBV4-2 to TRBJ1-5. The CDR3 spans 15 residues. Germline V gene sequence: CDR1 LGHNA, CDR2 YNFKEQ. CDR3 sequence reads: CASSQGGEGIQPQHF.

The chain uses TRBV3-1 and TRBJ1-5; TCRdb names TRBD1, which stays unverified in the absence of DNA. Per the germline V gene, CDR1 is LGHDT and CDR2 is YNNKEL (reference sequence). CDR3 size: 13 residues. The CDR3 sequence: CASSQQGPEPQHF.

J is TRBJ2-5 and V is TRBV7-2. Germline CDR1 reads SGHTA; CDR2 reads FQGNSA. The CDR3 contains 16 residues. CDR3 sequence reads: CASSSYSDQYQETQYF. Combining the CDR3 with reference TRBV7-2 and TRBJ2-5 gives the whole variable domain GAGVSQSPSNKVTEKGKDVELRCDPISGHTALYWYRQSLGQGLEFLIYFQGNSAPDKSGLPSDRFSAERTGGSVSTLTIQRTQQEDSAVYLCASSSYSDQYQETQYFGPGTRLLVL.

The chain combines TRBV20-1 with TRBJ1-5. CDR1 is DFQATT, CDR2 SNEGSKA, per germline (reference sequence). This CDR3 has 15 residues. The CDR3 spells CSASVRGSGNQPQHF.

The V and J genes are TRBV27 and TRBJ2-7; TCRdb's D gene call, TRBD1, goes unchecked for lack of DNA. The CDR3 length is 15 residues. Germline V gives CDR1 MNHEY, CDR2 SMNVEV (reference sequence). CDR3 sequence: CASASKRGGDYEQYF.

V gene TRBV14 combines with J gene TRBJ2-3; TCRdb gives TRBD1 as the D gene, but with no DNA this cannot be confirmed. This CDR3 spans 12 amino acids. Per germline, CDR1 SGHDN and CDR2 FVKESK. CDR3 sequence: CASSQSGDTQYF. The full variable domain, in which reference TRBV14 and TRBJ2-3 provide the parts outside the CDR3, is EAGVTQFPSHSVIEKGQTVTLRCDPISGHDNLYWYRRVMGKEIKFLLHFVKESKQDESGMPNNRFLAERTGGTYSTLKVQPAELEDSGVYFCASSQSGDTQYFGPGTRLTVL.